This record covers a single T cell receptor (beta chain). Its antigen is undetermined. Measured with immunoSEQ multiplex PCR; TCRdb has only the in-frame clones, and not every one. The sample holds some 170,000 clones, over 85% seen once. Germline CDR1 SGHDN, CDR2 FVKESK. The J segment lost 6 bases and the V segment lost 1 base, leaving 3 bases of the junction unmatched. This CDR3 spans 15 amino acids. The data were taken from a study of cytomegalovirus exposure and HLA in healthy donors. Notes on the study in general: As confirmed in vitro, a few CMV-associated chains were specific for CMV antigens. In the 130 or so validation repertoires, a later analysis found that first-cohort TCR clusters tended to co-occur. A list of roughly 160 TCR beta chains associated with cytomegalovirus was given.

The receptor comes from a woman under 30 in good health and CMV-seropositive. Sequenced material: PBMCs. The chain has TRBV14 and TRBJ2-1; 10 bases match TRBD2. This CDR3 reads CASSQGGLAANEQFF. DNA of the CDR3: TGTGCCAGCAGCCAAGGCGGACTAGCGGCCAATGAGCAGTTCTTC.